This T cell receptor (beta chain) was captured in a study of blood T cell repertoires in COVID-19. Looking at the study overall: Specimens from acute and convalescent COVID-19 originated in the United States, Italy and Spain.

Trimming took off 6 bases at V and 7 bases at J, with 8 bases between the two ends. CDR3 size: 11 residues. Germline CDR1 and CDR2: MDHEN and SYDVKM. Per the authors' pipeline: Using reference gene primer amplification, nucleated cell counts were estimated. Here immunoSEQ multiplex PCR was the method, and the copy in TCRdb shows in-frame clones only, minus some. The V and J calls and clone size are taken from that table; D and trimming were inferred from the DNA. The table records approximately 290,000 clones, over 85% of them present only once. V is TRBV28 and J is TRBJ2-3; no clear D. The sequenced sample was peripheral blood. The clonotype originates from a woman aged 25 to 39 with COVID-19, enrolled during active disease. In DNA form, the CDR3 reads TGTGCCAGCAGGGCTACTAATACGCAGTATTTT. Protein sequence: CASRATNTQYF.